The 22 T cell receptor beta chains listed next were all sequenced from one sample in a study of T-cell memory formation after mild COVID-19. TCRdb redid the calling of the 5' RACE reads with MiXCR, one entry per CDR3 protein. In the table there are nearly 110,000 distinct CDR3 sequences, under 15% of which are singletons. The sample was PBMCs or a T cell subset sorted from them (not recorded which). The receptors derive from a man between 18 and 35 years old who had mild COVID-19 (a few samples of this study predate the infection). Cell type and time point are not known.

This clonotype was picked up a small number of times. The chain links TRBV5-5 to TRBJ1-2; D not certain. The CDR3 has 13 amino acids. From germline, CDR1 is SGHKS and CDR2 YYEKEE (reference sequence). V was cut by 1 base and J by 1 base, with 5 bases left in between. The CDR3 region is CASSLSDNYGYTF. CDR3 nucleotides: TGTGCCAGCAGCTTGTCAGATAACTATGGCTACACCTTC.

This chain uses TRBV15 with TRBJ1-2; D may be TRBD1 (5 bases). In germline, CDR1 is LNHNV, CDR2 YYDKDF (reference sequence). Trimming took off 0 bases at V and 7 bases at J, with 15 bases between the two ends. This CDR3 comprises 15 residues. CDR3 amino acids: CATSRDREGYRGYTF. CDR3 nucleotides: TGTGCCACCAGCAGAGATCGGGAGGGGTACCGTGGCTACACCTTC.

A few counts support this clonotype. This sequence joins TRBV19 and TRBJ2-5; TRBD2 matches 8 bases. Losses at the gene ends were 3 bases for V and 1 base for J; bases not matched to a gene: 7. This CDR3 is 16 amino acids long. Per the germline V gene, CDR1 is LNHDA and CDR2 is SQIVND (reference sequence). The CDR3 protein is CASSIGAGGRQETQYF. In DNA form, the CDR3 reads TGTGCCAGTAGTATTGGGGCGGGGGGACGCCAAGAGACCCAGTACTTC.

The CDR3 nucleotides read TGTGCCAGCAGCTTTACGGACTTTGAAGCTTTCTTT. It encodes CASSFTDFEAFF. The chain combines TRBV5-5 with TRBJ1-1; D ambiguous. Germline V gives CDR1 SGHKS, CDR2 YYEKEE (reference sequence). The CDR3 covers 12 residues. V gave up 2 bases and J gave up 7 bases, with 9 bases separating them. Supplemented by reference TRBV5-5 and TRBJ1-1, the full variable domain reads DAGVTQSPTHLIKTRGQQVTLRCSPISGHKSVSWYQQVLGQGPQFIFQYYEKEERGRGNFPDRFSARQFPNYSSELNVNALLLGDSALYLCASSFTDFEAFFGQGTRLTVV.

This chain connects TRBV7-6 to TRBJ2-5; D is ambiguous. The germline V and J ends were trimmed by 4 bases and 5 bases, with 11 bases remaining between them. In germline, CDR1 is SGHVS, CDR2 FNYEAQ. The CDR3 has 13 residues. The CDR3 sequence is CASSSRSEETQYF. Here the CDR3 DNA reads TGTGCCAGCAGCTCGCGGTCCGAGGAGACCCAGTACTTC.

The gene calls are TRBV7-2 and TRBJ2-1; D is undetermined. V dropped 2 bases and J dropped 6 bases, with 2 bases sitting between them. Per germline, CDR1 SGHTA and CDR2 FQGNSA. The CDR3 sequence is 11 residues long. CDR3 amino acids: CASSLPNEQFF. The DNA of the CDR3 is TGTGCCAGCAGCTTACCCAATGAGCAGTTCTTC.

A few counts support this clonotype. The chain is built from TRBV21-1 and TRBJ2-7; the DNA was not compared with TRBD2, the D call given in the table. TRBV21-1 has pseudogene status. CDR3 length: 14 amino acids. For the CDR3, the DNA is TGTGCCAGCAGCCCTCCCGCCGGCGGTTCCGAGCAGTACTTC. Residues: CASSPPAGGSEQYF.

This clonotype has at least ten counts. The chain is built from TRBV7-9 and TRBJ2-5; D call uncertain. CDR1 and CDR2 from the germline V gene are SEHNR and FQNEAQ (reference sequence). V lost 5 bases to trimming and J lost 5 bases, with 6 bases between them. The CDR3 extends over 11 amino acids. This CDR3 is CASSPRETQYF. The CDR3 DNA sequence: TGTGCCAGCAGCCCCCGGGAGACCCAGTACTTC.

Only one count was recorded for this clonotype. The CDR3 is CASSQSRHEQYV. The CDR3 DNA reads TGCGCCAGCAGTCAATCAAGGCACGAGCAGTACGTC. The gene calls are TRBV23-1 and TRBJ2-7; D gene ambiguous. TRBV23-1 is designated an ORF whose function remains uncertain. The V end was cut by 0 bases, the J end by 5 bases, with 5 bases between. The CDR3 loop spans 12 amino acids.

This clonotype was seen repeatedly, ten times or more. The gene calls are TRBV27 and TRBJ1-2; unclear D gene. V dropped 1 base and J dropped 2 bases, with 11 bases sitting between them. The CDR3 totals 15 residues. Germline V gene lookup returns CDR1 MNHEY and CDR2 SMNVEV (reference sequence). The CDR3 DNA reads TGTGCCAGCAGTTTATGGGGAAGGTCGAACTATGGCTACACCTTC. Translating it yields CASSLWGRSNYGYTF.

Here the CDR3 reads CASSPDAIAGGDTQYF. The CDR3 region has the DNA TGCGCCAGCAGCCCCGACGCCATAGCGGGGGGGGATACGCAGTATTTT. This chain links TRBV4-3 with TRBJ2-3, with TRBD2 matching 11 bases. The CDR3 contains 16 residues. Germline CDR1 and CDR2: LGHNA and YSLEER. V lost 4 bases, J lost 6 bases, and 9 bases stayed unmatched.

This clonotype was detected only once. This rearrangement joins TRBV19 to TRBJ2-1, with TRBD2 identical over 13 bases. From germline, CDR1 is LNHDA and CDR2 SQIVND (reference sequence). Unmatched junction bases numbered 4, after V lost 5 bases and J lost 6 bases. The CDR3 is made up of 15 amino acids. The CDR3 is CASSLTSGGPNEQFF. The CDR3 DNA reads TGTGCCAGTAGTCTGACTAGCGGGGGGCCCAATGAGCAGTTCTTC.

The rearrangement uses TRBV12-3 or TRBV12-4 and TRBJ2-2; TRBD2 aligns across 7 bases. The J segment lost 5 bases and the V segment lost 3 bases, leaving 9 bases of the junction unmatched. This CDR3 is 16 amino acids long. The CDR3 region is CASSFGAGVRTGELFF. The CDR3 DNA is TGTGCCAGCAGTTTCGGGGCGGGGGTGAGGACCGGGGAGCTGTTTTTT.

This sequence joins TRBV19 and TRBJ2-3; D uncertain. Germline V gene lookup returns CDR1 LNHDA and CDR2 SQIVND (reference sequence). With 8 bases removed from V and 0 bases from J, the gap between germline ends came to 9 bases. The CDR3 totals 13 residues. This CDR3 reads CASGQTSTDTQYF. CDR3 sequence (DNA): TGTGCCAGTGGCCAGACTAGCACAGATACGCAGTATTTT. Full variable domain (missing parts from reference TRBV19 and TRBJ2-3): DGGITQSPKYLFRKEGQNVTLSCEQNLNHDAMYWYRQDPGQGLRLIYYSQIVNDFQKGDIAEGYSVSREKKESFPLTVTSAQKNPTAFYLCASGQTSTDTQYFGPGTRLTVL.

The table lists this clonotype with many counts. The V call is TRBV7-7, the J call TRBJ2-1, with D perhaps matching TRBD2 (5 bases). The ends were cut back, 5 bases at V and 0 bases at J, with 14 bases in the middle. Germline values: CDR1 SSHAT, CDR2 FNYEAQ (reference sequence). CDR3 length: 16 amino acids. This chain's CDR3 is CASSHLSGSSYNEQFF. The CDR3 DNA is TGTGCCAGCAGCCATCTGAGCGGCAGCTCCTACAATGAGCAGTTCTTC.

This clonotype was observed a handful of times. The chain uses TRBV9 and TRBJ2-7; the match to TRBD1 covers 8 bases. Trimming at V came to 4 bases and at J to 4 bases, leaving 7 bases not matched to a gene. The length of the CDR3 is 14 residues. Per the germline V gene, CDR1 is SGDLS and CDR2 is YYNGEE. The DNA for the CDR3 is TGTGCCAGCAGCCCAGCGGACAGGGATTACGAGCAGTACTTC. Residues: CASSPADRDYEQYF. The full variable domain, with the rest looked up from reference TRBV9 and TRBJ2-7, is DSGVTQTPKHLITATGQRVTLRCSPRSGDLSVYWYQQSLDQGLQFLIQYYNGEERAKGNILERFSAQQFPDLHSELNLSSLELGDSALYFCASSPADRDYEQYFGPGTRLTVT.

This clonotype was counted a few times. The V and J genes are TRBV6-1 and TRBJ1-4; D is unresolved. Germline CDR1 and CDR2: MNHNS and SASEGT. V lost 2 bases to trimming and J lost 8 bases, with 9 bases between them. The length of the CDR3 is 13 residues. CDR3 sequence (DNA): TGTGCCAGCAGTGAAAGGATCGCGGAAAAACTGTTTTTT. This gives the protein CASSERIAEKLFF.

This sequence joins TRBV10-3 and TRBJ2-3, with D possibly being TRBD2 (5 bases). The V end lost 7 bases, the J end lost 2 bases, and 10 bases lay between the germline ends. This CDR3 contains 13 residues. Germline V gene data show CDR1 as ENHRY and CDR2 as SYGVKD. The CDR3 DNA reads TGTGCCATCAACGCGGGCTTCACAGATACGCAGTATTTT. Its protein product is CAINAGFTDTQYF.

J is TRBJ2-5 and V is TRBV7-2; D is undetermined. Looked up from germline, CDR1 is SGHTA and CDR2 is FQGNSA. The CDR3 has 14 amino acids. Trimming stripped 6 bases from V and 2 bases from J, with 13 bases between. CDR3 coding DNA: TGTGCCAGCAGACAGCCCATGGGGCAAGAGACCCAGTACTTC. Translation gives CASRQPMGQETQYF.

The V and J genes are TRBV4-1 and TRBJ1-6; D not resolved. The ends were cut back, 4 bases at V and 0 bases at J, with 13 bases in the middle. There are 17 residues in the CDR3. The germline gives CDR1 MGHRA, CDR2 YSYEKL. CDR3 region: CASSRQTAGSYNSPLHF. Here the CDR3 DNA reads TGCGCCAGCAGCCGCCAGACGGCAGGCTCCTATAATTCACCCCTCCACTTT.

The J gene is TRBJ2-7, the V gene TRBV5-1, with a weak D call TRBD1 (5 bases). CDR3 length: 13 amino acids. Trimming removed 4 bases from V and 2 bases from J, with 10 bases in between. Germline values: CDR1 SGHRS, CDR2 YFSETQ. DNA of the CDR3: TGCGCCAGCAGCGACGACAGAACCTACGAGCAGTACTTC. It yields the protein CASSDDRTYEQYF. Supplemented by reference TRBV5-1 and TRBJ2-7, the full variable domain reads KAGVTQTPRYLIKTRGQQVTLSCSPISGHRSVSWYQQTPGQGLQFLFEYFSETQRNKGNFPGRFSGRQFSNSRSEMNVSTLELGDSALYLCASSDDRTYEQYFGPGTRLTVT.

V gene TRBV14 combines with J gene TRBJ2-3; D assignment may be TRBD1 or TRBD2 (5 bases each). V lost 0 bases and J 2 bases, leaving 12 bases between the germline ends. This CDR3 region has 16 residues. Germline assignment: CDR1 SGHDN and CDR2 FVKESK. CDR3 sequence: CASSQDSGRSTDTQYF. In DNA, the CDR3 is TGTGCCAGCAGCCAAGATTCGGGGCGGTCCACAGATACGCAGTATTTT.